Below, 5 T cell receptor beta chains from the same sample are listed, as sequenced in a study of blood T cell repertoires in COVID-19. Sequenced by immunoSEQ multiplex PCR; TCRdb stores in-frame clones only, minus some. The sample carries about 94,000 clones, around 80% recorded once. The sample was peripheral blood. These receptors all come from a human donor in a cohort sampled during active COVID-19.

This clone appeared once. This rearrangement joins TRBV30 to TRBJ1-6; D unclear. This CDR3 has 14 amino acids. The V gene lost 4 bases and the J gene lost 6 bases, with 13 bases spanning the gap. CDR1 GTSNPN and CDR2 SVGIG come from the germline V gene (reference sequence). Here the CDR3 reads CAWKRGRLNSPLHF. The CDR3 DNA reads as TGTGCCTGGAAACGAGGGAGGCTTAATTCACCCCTCCACTTT.

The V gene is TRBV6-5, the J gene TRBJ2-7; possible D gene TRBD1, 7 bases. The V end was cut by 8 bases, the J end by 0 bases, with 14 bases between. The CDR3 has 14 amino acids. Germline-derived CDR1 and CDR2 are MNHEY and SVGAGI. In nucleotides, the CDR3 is TGTGCCAGCGAAGGGAGGACAGGCTCCTACGAGCAGTACTTC. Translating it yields CASEGRTGSYEQYF.

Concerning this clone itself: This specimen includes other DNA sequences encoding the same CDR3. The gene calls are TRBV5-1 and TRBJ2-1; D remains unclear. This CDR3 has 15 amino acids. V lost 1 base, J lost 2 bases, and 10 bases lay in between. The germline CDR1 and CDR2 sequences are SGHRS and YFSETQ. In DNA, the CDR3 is TGCGCCAGCAGCTTGTCTGGAGAGCCCTACAATGAGCAGTTCTTC. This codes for CASSLSGEPYNEQFF.

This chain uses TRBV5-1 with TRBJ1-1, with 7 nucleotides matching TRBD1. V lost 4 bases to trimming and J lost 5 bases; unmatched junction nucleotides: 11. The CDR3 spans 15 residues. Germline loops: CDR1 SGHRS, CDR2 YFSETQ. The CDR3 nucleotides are TGCGCCAGCAGCGCTCGACAGGGCAGTCGGACTGAAGCTTTCTTT. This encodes CASSARQGSRTEAFF.

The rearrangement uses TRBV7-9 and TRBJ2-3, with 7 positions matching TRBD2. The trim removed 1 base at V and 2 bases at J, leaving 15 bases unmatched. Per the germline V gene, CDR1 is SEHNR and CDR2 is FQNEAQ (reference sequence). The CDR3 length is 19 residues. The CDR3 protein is CASSLESLAPAHHTDTQYF. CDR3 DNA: TGTGCCAGCAGCTTAGAATCACTAGCGCCAGCACACCACACAGATACGCAGTATTTT.